Below, 16 T cell receptor beta chains from the same sample are listed, as sequenced in a study of HIV-infected patients and healthy controls. Whole blood was used without fractionation, so all unsorted peripheral T cells were included. cDNA was made from around 0.5 ug RNA using alpha and beta constant primers. Separate chain-specific third strand synthesis with multiplexing indices produced the alpha and beta libraries. MiXCR, run by TCRdb on the 5' RACE reads, gives a single entry per CDR3 protein. The data show 4,500 to 7,000 distinct CDR3 sequences, more than 8.5% seen once. The sample in question was blood, obtained before antiretroviral therapy. The receptors derive from an adult with HIV infection.

This clonotype has a count of ten or more. The rearrangement links TRBV2 to TRBJ1-1; D perhaps matches TRBD1 (5 bases). V dropped 8 bases and J dropped 1 base, with 20 bases sitting between them. The CDR3 is 16 amino acids. From germline, CDR1 is SNHLY and CDR2 FYNNEI. CDR3 coding DNA: TGTGCCAGCCATAGGTTTCGGGGGAGCGCGAACACTGAAGCTTTCTTT. As protein: CASHRFRGSANTEAFF.

In this sample, this clonotype is medium-sized. The chain joins TRBV4-2 to TRBJ2-1; 7 bases line up with TRBD2. The length of the CDR3 is 16 residues. CDR1 is LGHNA, CDR2 YNFKEQ, per germline. V trimming: 1 base; J trimming: 1 base; junction bases outside the gene matches: 4. The CDR3 DNA follows: TGTGCCAGCAGCCAAGGACTAGCTGGGTCCTACAATGAGCAGTTCTTC. Amino acids: CASSQGLAGSYNEQFF.

Here the CDR3 reads CASSPQRDYGYTF. CDR3 coding DNA: TGTGCCAGCTCACCACAAAGGGATTATGGCTACACCTTC. The genes are TRBV18 and TRBJ1-2; D unresolved. Germline V CDR1 and CDR2: KGHSH, LQKENI. Trimming left V 1 base short and J 5 bases short, with 8 bases between. The CDR3 covers 13 residues.

By share, this clonotype ranks as medium-sized. The chain carries TRBV24-1 and TRBJ2-2; unclear D gene. This CDR3 region has 15 residues. CDR1 is KGHDR, CDR2 SFDVKD, per germline. The V gene lost 4 bases and the J gene lost 5 bases, with 13 bases spanning the gap. CDR3 protein: CATSDSRFPTGELFF. CDR3 nucleotides: TGTGCCACCAGTGACTCAAGGTTCCCTACCGGGGAGCTGTTTTTT.

This clonotype is medium-sized. The V and J genes are TRBV18 and TRBJ2-7, with D possibly TRBD1 on 5 matching bases. CDR1 and CDR2 from the germline V gene are KGHSH and LQKENI. Trimming stripped 2 bases from V and 2 bases from J, with 10 bases between. The length of the CDR3 is 14 residues. The CDR3 DNA follows: TGTGCCAGCTCACCATGGGGCAACACCTACGAGCAGTACTTC. Protein: CASSPWGNTYEQYF.

This clonotype is medium-sized by share. The rearrangement uses TRBV20-1 and TRBJ1-6, with TRBD1 matching 8 bases. The V and J ends lost 6 bases and 11 bases, in that order; junction bases with no gene match: 12. The CDR3 sequence is 14 residues long. Germline lookup yields CDR1 DFQATT and CDR2 SNEGSKA (reference sequence). The CDR3: CSAPPDRAGAPLHF. In nucleotides, the CDR3 is TGCAGTGCCCCACCGGACAGGGCGGGAGCACCCCTCCACTTT.

In this sample, this clonotype turned up a few times. The V call is TRBV11-2, the J call TRBJ1-1; weak D call: TRBD1 (6 bases). The germline V gene has CDR1 SGHAT and CDR2 FQNNGV. V lost 6 bases and J 4 bases, leaving 12 bases between the germline ends. CDR3 length: 13 residues. CDR3: CASSRDIATEAFF. In DNA form, the CDR3 reads TGTGCCAGCAGTAGGGACATCGCCACTGAAGCTTTCTTT. Together with reference TRBV11-2 and TRBJ1-1, the CDR3 gives the full variable domain: EAGVAQSPRYKIIEKRQSVAFWCNPISGHATLYWYQQILGQGPKLLIQFQNNGVVDDSQLPKDRFSAERLKGVDSTLKIQPAKLEDSAVYLCASSRDIATEAFFGQGTRLTVV.

This clonotype was observed many times. The chain couples TRBV25-1 to TRBJ1-2; possibly TRBD1 for D (5 bases). The V gene's germline CDR1 is MGHDK and CDR2 SYGVNS. The V end was cut by 3 bases, the J end by 5 bases, with 10 bases between. CDR3 length: 13 amino acids. DNA of the CDR3: TGTGCCAGCAGTGAGACGCGGGGGTATGGCTACACCTTC. Its protein is CASSETRGYGYTF.

This clonotype was counted ten times or more. The chain employs TRBV4-1 and TRBJ2-1, with a weak D call TRBD1 (6 bases). Germline CDR1 and CDR2: MGHRA and YSYEKL. Trimming left V 4 bases short and J 4 bases short, with 20 bases between. The CDR3 length is 17 residues. The CDR3 region is CASSPGVERQTYNEQFF. CDR3 DNA sequence: TGCGCCAGCAGCCCAGGGGTGGAGCGGCAGACATACAATGAGCAGTTCTTC.

This clonotype was recorded at least ten times. The chain uses TRBV15 and TRBJ1-2; D call uncertain. Trimming cost V 5 bases and J 3 bases, with 16 bases left between them. The germline gives CDR1 LNHNV, CDR2 YYDKDF (reference sequence). This CDR3 contains 15 residues. CDR3 in DNA: TGTGCCACCAGCGGACGATCCAAGATGGACTATGGCTACACCTTC. Amino acids: CATSGRSKMDYGYTF.

This clonotype ranks as medium-sized. The rearrangement joins TRBV29-1 to TRBJ1-3; D not certain. The CDR3 contains 12 residues. The ends were cut back, 1 base at V and 1 base at J, with 2 bases in the middle. Germline CDR1 reads SQVTM; CDR2 reads ANQGSEA. The CDR3 DNA reads TGCAGCGTTGAAGGGTCTGGAAACACCATATATTTT. It yields the protein CSVEGSGNTIYF.

This clonotype was detected ten times or more. The CDR3 nucleotides read TGTGCCAGCGGACCGGACAGGCCCACCGGGGAGCTGTTTTTT. Amino acid sequence: CASGPDRPTGELFF. This chain connects TRBV12-3 or TRBV12-4 to TRBJ2-2, with 7 nucleotides matching TRBD1. With 8 bases clipped from V and 4 bases from J, the junction kept 7 bases outside the gene matches. This CDR3 is built from 14 residues.

This clonotype was counted ten times or more. DNA for the CDR3: TGTGCCACCAGCGACAACTATGGCTACACCTTC. This encodes CATSDNYGYTF. V is TRBV24-1 and J is TRBJ1-2; unclear D gene. The CDR3 totals 11 residues. Looked up from germline, CDR1 is KGHDR and CDR2 is SFDVKD. The V gene lost 7 bases and the J gene lost 2 bases, with 4 bases spanning the gap.

This clonotype is categorized as medium-sized. The genes are TRBV7-8 and TRBJ1-1; 8 bases are shared with TRBD1. This CDR3 has 14 residues. CDR1 and CDR2 (germline): SGHVS, FQNEAQ. V lost 5 bases to trimming and J lost 2 bases; unmatched junction nucleotides: 4. The CDR3 DNA follows: TGTGCCAGCAGCATTACAGGGGGTAACACTGAAGCTTTCTTT. Amino acid sequence: CASSITGGNTEAFF.

This clonotype has a count of ten or more. V and J are TRBV20-1 and TRBJ2-3; 14 nucleotides agree with TRBD2. V shed 2 bases, J shed 7 bases, and the junction held 8 bases outside the gene matches. The CDR3 is 16 amino acids. Germline-derived CDR1 and CDR2 are DFQATT and SNEGSKA (reference sequence). Here the CDR3 reads CSARPPGLAGENTQYF. Written as DNA, the CDR3 is TGCAGTGCTAGACCCCCGGGACTAGCGGGGGAAAATACGCAGTATTTT.

This clonotype was detected many times. The rearrangement uses TRBV29-1 and TRBJ2-1; D is tentatively TRBD1 or TRBD2 (6 bases each). The germline V gene has CDR1 SQVTM and CDR2 ANQGSEA. The V gene lost 4 bases and the J gene lost 5 bases, with 12 bases spanning the gap. The CDR3 loop spans 13 amino acids. The CDR3 DNA reads as TGCAGCGTTGTAGGGGGGAACAACAATGAGCAGTTCTTC. It encodes CSVVGGNNNEQFF.